A selection of T cell receptor beta chains follows, all from one sample in a study of Ad26.COV2.S vaccination and SARS-CoV-2 variants. Sequencing used immunoSEQ multiplex PCR; TCRdb keeps in-frame clones, though not all of them. The sample comprises hundreds of thousands of clones, around 93% of which are singletons, and around 1.7% rests with the top ten. The sequenced sample was peripheral blood, obtained in a trial of Ad26.COV2.S vaccine versus placebo. The receptors here all came from a person aged 18 to 59 who received the Ad26.COV2.S COVID-19 vaccine or a placebo. CDR3s include the opening cysteine and the closing phenylalanine or tryptophan. The D gene is left open where the match is weak. Size is omitted from some rows. Given values are once, few, many or a class for expanded clones.

CASSQDHGGPEQYF TGCGCCAGCAGCCAAGATCACGGGGGCCCCGAGCAGTACTTC TRBV4-3 NA NA TRBJ2-7
CAWKRQGMNTIYF TGTGCCTGGAAGCGCCAGGGGATGAACACCATATATTTT TRBV30 NA NA TRBJ1-3
CASSDPETSTYVRVRNTGELFF TGTGCCAGCAGTGACCCGGAGACTTCAACATACGTTCGAGTTAGGAACACCGGGGAGCTGTTTTTT TRBV2 NA NA TRBJ2-2
CASSKQGADSTEAFF TGTGCCAGCAGTAAACAGGGGGCCGACAGCACTGAAGCTTTCTTT TRBV25-1 TRBD1 NA TRBJ1-1
CASSPSSGLRNF TGTGCCAGCAGTCCCTCCAGCGGCCTCCGGAACTTC TRBV6-6 NA NA TRBJ2-5
CASSSGTREYEQYF TGTGCCAGCAGTTCAGGGACTAGGGAATACGAGCAGTACTTC TRBV6-5 TRBD2 NA TRBJ2-7
CATSRDRASSRETQYF TGTGCCACCAGCAGAGATCGGGCTAGTAGTCGGGAGACCCAGTACTTC TRBV15 NA NA TRBJ2-5
CASSVAVFDQPQHF TGTGCCAGCAGCGTAGCGGTATTCGATCAGCCCCAGCATTTT TRBV9 NA NA TRBJ1-5
CASSFPLTGRLSSYNEQFF TGTGCCAGCAGCTTCCCACTTACCGGACGCCTGAGCTCCTACAATGAGCAGTTCTTC TRBV7-2 NA NA TRBJ2-1
CASSVTTSTEAFF TGCGCCAGCAGTGTTACAACTTCTACTGAAGCTTTCTTT TRBV10-1 NA NA TRBJ1-1
CASRYDRPNTEAFF TGTGCCAGCAGGTACGACAGACCGAACACTGAAGCTTTCTTT TRBV28 NA few TRBJ1-1
CASSDGVEQYF TGTGCCAGCAGTGACGGGGTCGAGCAGTACTTC TRBV6-1 NA NA TRBJ2-7
CASSLSPDRYTYEQYF TGTGCCAGCAGCTTATCCCCGGACCGCTATACCTACGAGCAGTACTTC TRBV7-2 NA NA TRBJ2-7
CASSPGSYEQYF TGTGCCAGTAGTCCCGGGTCCTACGAGCAGTACTTC TRBV19 NA NA TRBJ2-7
CASSLLGSLDIQYF TGTGCCAGCAGTTTGCTAGGGAGTCTGGACATTCAGTACTTC TRBV28 NA NA TRBJ2-4
CASSYWDSTNEQYF TGTGCCAGCAGTTACTGGGACAGTACCAACGAGCAGTACTTC TRBV6-5 TRBD1 NA TRBJ2-7
CASSPLDGGTSGNTIYF TGTGCCAGCTCACCACTTGATGGGGGGACCTCTGGAAACACCATATATTTT TRBV18 NA NA TRBJ1-3
CASSYSWGGGNEKLFF TGTGCCAGCAGTTACTCCTGGGGGGGAGGTAATGAAAAACTGTTTTTT TRBV6-5 NA NA TRBJ1-4
CASSLFGGSIQETQYF TGTGCCAGCAGCTTATTCGGGGGTAGTATCCAAGAGACCCAGTACTTC TRBV7-2 NA few TRBJ2-5
CAWSYGGAGTDTQYF TGTGCCTGGAGTTACGGGGGGGCGGGAACAGATACGCAGTATTTT TRBV30 TRBD2 NA TRBJ2-3
CASSPPGQGPYEQYF TGTGCCAGCTCACCACCGGGACAGGGCCCCTACGAGCAGTACTTC TRBV18 TRBD1 NA TRBJ2-7
CASSQEAGDYDNEQFF TGTGCCAGCAGCCAAGAGGCAGGAGACTACGACAATGAGCAGTTCTTC TRBV3-1/TRBV3-2 NA NA TRBJ2-1
CASSSPFKNTEAFF TGTGCCAGCAGCTCCCCATTCAAGAACACTGAAGCTTTCTTT TRBV11-2 NA NA TRBJ1-1
CASSTGPSTDTQYF TGTGCCAGTAGTACTGGACCGTCCACAGATACGCAGTATTTT TRBV19 NA NA TRBJ2-3
CASRDTGTGGLEQYF TGTGCCAGCAGGGATACCGGGACAGGGGGCCTCGAGCAGTACTTC TRBV6-5 TRBD1 NA TRBJ2-7
CASSLGGEPQHF TGTGCCAGCAGCTTAGGGGGAGAGCCCCAGCATTTT TRBV28 NA NA TRBJ1-5